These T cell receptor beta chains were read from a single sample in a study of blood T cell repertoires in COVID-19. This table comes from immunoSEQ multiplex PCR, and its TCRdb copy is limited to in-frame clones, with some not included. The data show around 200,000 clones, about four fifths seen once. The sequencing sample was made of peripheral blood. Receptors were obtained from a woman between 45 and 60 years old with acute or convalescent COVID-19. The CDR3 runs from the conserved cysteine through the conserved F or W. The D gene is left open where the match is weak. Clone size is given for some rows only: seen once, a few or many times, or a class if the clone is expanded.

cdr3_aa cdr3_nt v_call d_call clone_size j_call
CSASNRRQKLFF TGCAGTGCTAGTAATCGCAGGCAAAAACTGTTTTTT TRBV20-1 - - TRBJ1-4
CASSVISGVETQYF TGTGCCAGTAGTGTCATTAGCGGGGTAGAGACCCAGTACTTC TRBV19 TRBD2 - TRBJ2-5
CASSQRLAGRHNEQFF TGTGCCAGCAGCCAACGACTAGCGGGACGCCACAATGAGCAGTTCTTC TRBV3-1/TRBV3-2 TRBD2 few TRBJ2-1
CASSPGQGNYGYTF TGCGCCAGCAGCCCGGGACAGGGGAACTATGGCTACACCTTC TRBV5-1 TRBD1 - TRBJ1-2
CASSLAVGISGDTQYF TGTGCCAGCAGCTTGGCCGTGGGGATCTCGGGGGATACGCAGTATTTT TRBV5-8 - - TRBJ2-3
CASSPQTGELFF TGTGCCAGCAGCCCCCAGACCGGGGAGCTGTTTTTT TRBV27 - - TRBJ2-2
CASSLQAVPGVGYTF TGCGCCAGCAGCTTGCAGGCTGTTCCAGGGGTAGGCTACACCTTC TRBV5-1 - - TRBJ1-2
CASRVLESTDTQYF TGTGCCAGCCGAGTACTAGAGAGCACAGATACGCAGTATTTT TRBV6-5 - - TRBJ2-3
CASSGGPEAFF TGTGCCAGCAGTGGAGGGCCTGAAGCTTTCTTT TRBV2 - - TRBJ1-1
CASSEWGLAGYNEQFF TGCGCCAGCAGTGAGTGGGGACTAGCGGGGTACAATGAGCAGTTCTTC TRBV10-1 TRBD2 - TRBJ2-1
CASSLFQGARGYTF TGTGCCAGCAGTTTATTTCAGGGGGCTAGGGGCTACACCTTC TRBV28 TRBD1 - TRBJ1-2
CASSQEVTAAGGYEQYF TGCGCCAGCAGCCAAGAGGTTACCGCGGCCGGCGGCTACGAGCAGTACTTC TRBV4-1 - - TRBJ2-7
CASSPDGGAGYGYTF TGTGCCAGCAGCCCGGACGGGGGGGCGGGCTATGGCTACACCTTC TRBV7-2 - once TRBJ1-2
CASSPGQGGTDTQYF TGTGCCAGCAGCCCAGGACAGGGGGGGACAGATACGCAGTATTTT TRBV14 TRBD1 - TRBJ2-3
CATSPTGQGASEQYF TGTGCCACCAGCCCTACGGGACAGGGGGCTTCCGAGCAGTACTTC TRBV24-1 TRBD1 - TRBJ2-7
CASSRPLGQGSYEQYF TGTGCCAGCAGCCGTCCGTTGGGGCAGGGGTCCTACGAGCAGTACTTC TRBV11-2 - - TRBJ2-7
CASSFTRTLPYNEQFF TGTGCCAGCAGCTTCACTAGGACTTTACCCTACAATGAGCAGTTCTTC TRBV7-9 - - TRBJ2-1
CASKETGTGEQYF TGTGCCAGCAAGGAGACAGGGACGGGGGAGCAGTACTTC TRBV28 TRBD1 once TRBJ2-7
CASSLELAVSYEQYF TGCGCCAGCAGCTTGGAGCTAGCGGTCTCCTACGAGCAGTACTTC TRBV5-1 TRBD2 once TRBJ2-7
CASSSFSGFGAHTGELFF TGTGCCAGCAGCTCCTTTTCGGGTTTTGGGGCGCACACCGGGGAGCTGTTTTTT TRBV11-2 - - TRBJ2-2
CSVRLAGGYNEQFF TGCAGCGTTCGACTAGCGGGAGGATACAATGAGCAGTTCTTC TRBV29-1 TRBD2 once TRBJ2-1
CASTAPPGQKETQYF TGTGCCAGCACCGCTCCTCCGGGACAGAAAGAGACCCAGTACTTC TRBV7-2 TRBD1 - TRBJ2-5
CASSQMDTFSNEQFF TGTGCCAGCAGCCAAATGGACACCTTTAGCAATGAGCAGTTCTTC TRBV3-1/TRBV3-2 - - TRBJ2-1
CASSLTGWGGYTF TGTGCCAGCAGTCTGACAGGGTGGGGCGGCTACACCTTC TRBV6-5 TRBD1 - TRBJ1-2
CASSSHSGHFAYGYTF TGTGCCAGCAGTTCCCACTCCGGACATTTTGCCTATGGCTACACCTTC TRBV28 - - TRBJ1-2
CASSPAGGSSYNSPLHF TGTGCCAGCAGTCCGGCGGGGGGAAGCTCCTATAATTCACCCCTCCACTTT TRBV27 - - TRBJ1-6
CASSLVRGYEQYF TGTGCCAGCAGCTTAGTCCGAGGGTACGAGCAGTACTTC TRBV7-6 - once TRBJ2-7
CSVGGQGVTPWETQYF TGCAGCGTGGGGGGACAGGGGGTAACCCCCTGGGAAACGCAGTATTTT TRBV29-1 TRBD1 - TRBJ2-3
CASSAPSGSIYEQYF TGTGCCAGTAGTGCCCCTAGCGGGAGCATATACGAGCAGTACTTC TRBV19 TRBD2 - TRBJ2-7
CATRGGKDPNLISYEQYF TGTGCCACCAGGGGGGGTAAAGACCCTAACCTTATCTCCTACGAGCAGTACTTC TRBV27 - - TRBJ2-7
CASSPSGSTDTQYF TGTGCCAGCAGCCCCAGCGGAAGCACAGATACGCAGTATTTT TRBV6-6 - once TRBJ2-3
CSVALDGSREKLFF TGCAGCGTCGCCCTCGACGGAAGCAGGGAAAAACTGTTTTTT TRBV29-1 - - TRBJ1-4
CASSLIGGGGTDTQYF TGTGCCAGCAGCTTGATTGGGGGGGGCGGCACAGATACGCAGTATTTT TRBV7-2 - - TRBJ2-3
CASSIEHRGRDTEAFF TGCGCCAGCAGCATAGAACACAGGGGGCGAGATACTGAAGCTTTCTTT TRBV5-1 TRBD1 - TRBJ1-1
CSASRAGGKRANVLTF TGCAGTGCTAGTAGGGCAGGGGGTAAAAGGGCCAACGTCCTGACTTTC TRBV20-1 TRBD1 many TRBJ2-6
CASSLGSGSLSYEQYF TGTGCCAGCAGCTTGGGAAGCGGGTCCCTCTCCTACGAGCAGTACTTC TRBV5-6 - - TRBJ2-7
CATSDFRAGRTDTQYF TGTGCCACCAGTGATTTTAGGGCGGGCAGGACAGATACGCAGTATTTT TRBV24-1 - - TRBJ2-3
CASSFRETQYF TGTGCCAGCAGTTTCAGGGAGACCCAGTACTTC TRBV27 - - TRBJ2-5
CASTADRGRYNEQFF TGTGCCAGCACCGCGGACAGGGGGCGGTACAATGAGCAGTTCTTC TRBV2 TRBD1 - TRBJ2-1
CASSKQGPSYEQYF TGTGCCAGCAGTAAACAGGGGCCCTCCTACGAGCAGTACTTC TRBV3-1/TRBV3-2 TRBD1 - TRBJ2-7
CASSTGTVSNQPQHF TGTGCCAGCAGTACCGGGACAGTTAGCAATCAGCCCCAGCATTTT TRBV6-5 TRBD1 - TRBJ1-5
CASRGGSGRRGGNEQFF TGTGCCAGCAGGGGCGGGAGCGGGAGAAGAGGTGGCAATGAGCAGTTCTTC TRBV2 TRBD2 - TRBJ2-1
CSAPGLAGAPDTQYF TGCAGCGCCCCTGGACTAGCGGGAGCTCCAGATACGCAGTATTTT TRBV29-1 TRBD2 - TRBJ2-3
CASSQDGGTYSPLHF TGTGCCAGCAGCCAAGACGGGGGAACTTATTCACCCCTCCACTTT TRBV3-1/TRBV3-2 - - TRBJ1-6
CASSFTGGEKLFF TGTGCCAGCAGCTTCACAGGGGGAGAAAAACTGTTTTTT TRBV11-2 TRBD1 - TRBJ1-4
CASGLNLAAVSYNEQFF TGTGCTAGTGGTTTGAACCTAGCGGCCGTCTCCTACAATGAGCAGTTCTTC TRBV12-5 TRBD2 - TRBJ2-1
CASTPDRSSYNEQFF TGTGCCAGCACCCCGGACAGGAGCTCCTACAATGAGCAGTTCTTC TRBV6-4 TRBD1 - TRBJ2-1
CASSESGRQTYNEQFF TGTGCCAGCAGCGAAAGCGGGAGGCAAACCTACAATGAGCAGTTCTTC TRBV7-6 TRBD2 - TRBJ2-1
CASSQWGDGQPQHF TGCGCCAGCAGTCAGTGGGGGGATGGACAGCCCCAGCATTTT TRBV23-1 - - TRBJ1-5
CAWSAPGRQGWETQYF TGTGCCTGGAGTGCCCCCGGGCGACAGGGCTGGGAGACCCAGTACTTC TRBV30 TRBD1 - TRBJ2-5
CATSDSLLLAGDTGELFF TGTGCCACCAGTGATTCTCTCCTTCTCGCGGGAGATACCGGGGAGCTGTTTTTT TRBV24-1 TRBD2 - TRBJ2-2
CASSWTGGRETQYF TGCGCCAGCAGCTGGACAGGGGGCCGGGAGACCCAGTACTTC TRBV5-1 TRBD1 - TRBJ2-5
CASSFNRAPYEQYF TGTGCCAGCAGCTTTAACAGGGCACCCTACGAGCAGTACTTC TRBV7-2 - - TRBJ2-7